This TCR beta chain was identified in a study of blood T cell repertoires in COVID-19. The repertoire was sequenced with immunoSEQ multiplex PCR; TCRdb's copy has only in-frame clones and lacks some. The table records around 300,000 clones, 85% to 90% of them present only once. CDR1 is SEHNR and CDR2 is FQNEAQ in the germline V gene (reference sequence). This CDR3 has 16 amino acids. The V end lost 7 bases, the J end lost 5 bases, and 20 bases lay between the germline ends. The chain employs TRBV7-9 and TRBJ1-4, with D possibly being TRBD1 (6 bases). The sequencing input was peripheral blood. The source of this sequence is a woman aged 45-65 years with active or convalescent COVID-19. CDR3 sequence: CASTPLTGILNEKLFF. Written as DNA, the CDR3 is TGTGCCAGCACCCCCTTAACAGGGATCTTAAATGAAAAACTGTTTTTT.